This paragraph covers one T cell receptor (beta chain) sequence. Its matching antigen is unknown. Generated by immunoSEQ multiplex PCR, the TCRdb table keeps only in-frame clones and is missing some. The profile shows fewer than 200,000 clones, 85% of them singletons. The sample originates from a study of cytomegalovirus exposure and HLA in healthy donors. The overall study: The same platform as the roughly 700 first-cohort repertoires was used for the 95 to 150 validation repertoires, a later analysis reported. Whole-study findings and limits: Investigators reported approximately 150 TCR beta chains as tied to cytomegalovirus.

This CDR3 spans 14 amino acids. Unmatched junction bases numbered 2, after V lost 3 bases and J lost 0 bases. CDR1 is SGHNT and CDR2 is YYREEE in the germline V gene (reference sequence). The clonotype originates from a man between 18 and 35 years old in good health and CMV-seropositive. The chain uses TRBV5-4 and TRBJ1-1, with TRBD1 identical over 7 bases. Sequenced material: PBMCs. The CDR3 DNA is TGTGCCAGCAGCTCGGACAGGTTGAACACTGAAGCTTTCTTT. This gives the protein CASSSDRLNTEAFF.